The 10 T cell receptor beta chains reported below all come from one sample, sequenced in a study of T cell repertoires in cytomegalovirus infection. TCRdb redid the calling of the reads with MiXCR, one entry per CDR3 protein. The table lists about 210,000 distinct CDR3 sequences, 6% to 8% of them singletons. The sequencing input was PBMCs. These receptors all stem from a human donor in good health (CMV status not recorded). Some clones in this sample may be carry-over from other donors' samples.

This clonotype has at least ten counts. The chain uses TRBV7-3 and TRBJ2-2, with 14 bases fitting TRBD2. The CDR3 sequence is 17 residues long. J lost 1 base, V lost 5 bases, and 3 bases had no gene match. CDR1 is SGHTA and CDR2 is FQGTGA in the germline V gene. As DNA, the CDR3 is TGTGCCAGCAGCAGGACTAGCGGGGGGAGGAACACCGGGGAGCTGTTTTTT. This translates into CASSRTSGGRNTGELFF.

Many counts were recorded for this clonotype. V usage is TRBV24-1 and J usage is TRBJ2-2; 10 bases map to TRBD1. The trim removed 4 bases at V and 6 bases at J, leaving 7 bases unmatched. The CDR3 is 16 amino acids. Germline V gives CDR1 KGHDR, CDR2 SFDVKD. CDR3 sequence (DNA): TGTGCCACCAGTGACCCGGGACAGGGGAAACCCGGGGAGCTGTTTTTT. Protein: CATSDPGQGKPGELFF.

This clonotype was observed many times. The genes are TRBV6-1 and TRBJ2-7; no clear D gene. The length of the CDR3 is 16 residues. CDR1 is MNHNS, CDR2 SASEGT, per germline. Trimming took off 5 bases at V and 0 bases at J, with 17 bases between the two ends. The CDR3 DNA is TGTGCCAGCAGTCCGGTTTTGGCAGATCTCTCCTACGAGCAGTACTTC. This codes for CASSPVLADLSYEQYF.

This clonotype came up many times. The rearrangement uses TRBV6-2 or TRBV6-3 and TRBJ2-1; 12 bases fit TRBD2. CDR1 is MNHEY and CDR2 is SVGEGT in the germline V gene. CDR3 length: 15 amino acids. V was clipped by 4 bases and J by 4 bases; unmatched bases: 2. CDR3 protein: CASSLLAGGYNEQFF. The CDR3 DNA is TGTGCCAGCAGTTTGCTAGCGGGGGGGTACAATGAGCAGTTCTTC.

This clonotype showed up many times. The chain uses TRBV15 and TRBJ1-5; unclear D gene. V shed 0 bases and J shed 4 bases, with 4 bases lying between them. Germline V gene lookup returns CDR1 LNHNV and CDR2 YYDKDF (reference sequence). The CDR3 is made up of 13 amino acids. CDR3 DNA sequence: TGTGCCACCAGCAGAGACACGAATCAGCCCCAGCATTTT. It is translated as CATSRDTNQPQHF.

This clonotype showed up many times. V and J are TRBV29-1 and TRBJ1-2, with a weak D call TRBD1 (6 bases). Trimming removed 3 bases at V and 3 bases at J, with 11 bases between. The CDR3 is 13 amino acids. CDR1 and CDR2 (germline): SQVTM, ANQGSEA. DNA for the CDR3: TGCAGCGTTGATTACAGGGACGACTATGGCTACACCTTC. It codes for CSVDYRDDYGYTF.

This clonotype was detected ten times or more. The chain uses TRBV6-1 and TRBJ1-1; possibly TRBD1 for D (6 bases). CDR3 size: 14 residues. Germline-derived CDR1 and CDR2 are MNHNS and SASEGT. The ends were cut back, 6 bases at V and 7 bases at J, with 18 bases in the middle. The CDR3 nucleotides read TGTGCCAGCAGAACAGGAGAGGGGGATGTTGAAGCTTTCTTT. Translation gives CASRTGEGDVEAFF.

This clonotype was found a few times. The CDR3 nucleotides read TGTGCCGCCCGGGGGGCAGCTAATGAAAAACTGTTTTTT. Protein sequence: CAARGAANEKLFF. The chain carries TRBV7-9 and TRBJ1-4; a possible D gene is TRBD1 (6 bases). V gave up 11 bases and J gave up 3 bases, with 13 bases separating them. Germline assignment: CDR1 SEHNR and CDR2 FQNEAQ (reference sequence). The CDR3 covers 13 residues.

This clonotype was recorded at least ten times. The DNA of the CDR3 is TGCAGCGTACCGGATGGCTACACCTTC. This gives the protein CSVPDGYTF. The chain uses TRBV29-1 and TRBJ1-2; the D is unclear. CDR3 length: 9 residues. Trimming removed 6 bases from V and 6 bases from J, with 5 bases in between. Germline CDR1 SQVTM, CDR2 ANQGSEA.

This clonotype was observed many times. The V and J genes are TRBV23-1 and TRBJ2-7; 8 nucleotides align to TRBD1. TRBV23-1 counts as an open reading frame of uncertain function. V trimming: 2 bases; J trimming: 0 bases; junction bases outside the gene matches: 6. This CDR3 comprises 16 residues. The CDR3 spells CASSQPKQGGSYEQYF. DNA of the CDR3: TGCGCCAGCAGTCAACCGAAACAGGGGGGCTCCTACGAGCAGTACTTC.